This TCR beta chain was sequenced in a study of response to subunit inactivated influenza vaccine. Points from the study as a whole: Every seasonal influenza vaccination brings in few new T cells, the authors suggested.

This clonotype was observed a handful of times. Its antigen is still unknown. TCRdb reprocessed the RT-PCR reads with MiXCR, giving one entry per CDR3 protein. The sample lists hundreds of thousands of distinct CDR3 sequences, around 25% occurring once. The CDR3 is 13 residues long. With 1 base removed from V and 6 bases from J, the gap between germline ends came to 7 bases. Looked up from germline, CDR1 is SGHAT and CDR2 is FQDESV (reference sequence). The chain carries TRBV11-1 and TRBJ2-1, with D perhaps TRBD2 (5 bases). This TCR derives from a man in his forties or fifties who received an inactivated influenza vaccine. This specimen was CD4+ T cells sorted from PBMCs, taken roughly 5 days after vaccination. The CDR3: CASSLGGFNEQFF. CDR3 coding DNA: TGTGCCAGCAGCTTAGGAGGGTTCAATGAGCAGTTCTTC.